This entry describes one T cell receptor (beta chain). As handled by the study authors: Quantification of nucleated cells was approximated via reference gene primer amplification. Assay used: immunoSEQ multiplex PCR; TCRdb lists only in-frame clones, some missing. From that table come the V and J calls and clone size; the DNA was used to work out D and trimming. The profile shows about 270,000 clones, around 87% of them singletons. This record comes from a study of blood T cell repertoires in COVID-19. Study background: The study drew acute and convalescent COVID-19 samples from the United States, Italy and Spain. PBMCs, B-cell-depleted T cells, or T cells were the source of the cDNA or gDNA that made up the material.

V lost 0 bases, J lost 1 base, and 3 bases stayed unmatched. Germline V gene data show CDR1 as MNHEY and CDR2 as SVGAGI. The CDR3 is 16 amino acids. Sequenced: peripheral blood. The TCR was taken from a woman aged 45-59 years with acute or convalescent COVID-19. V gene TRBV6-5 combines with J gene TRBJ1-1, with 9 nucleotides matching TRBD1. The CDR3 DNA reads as TGTGCCAGCAGTTACTCGGTGGACAGGGGGAACACTGAAGCTTTCTTT. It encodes CASSYSVDRGNTEAFF.